This T cell receptor (beta chain) was identified during a study of blood T cell repertoires in COVID-19. Background on the study: Material from acute and convalescent COVID-19 was sourced from the United States, Italy and Spain. From T cells, B-cell-depleted T cells, or PBMCs came the material, which was cDNA or gDNA.

Authors' methods: Quantification of nucleated cells was approximated via reference gene primer amplification. Assay: immunoSEQ multiplex PCR; the TCRdb copy retains only in-frame clones and omits some. V, J and clone size reflect that table, while D and trimming were determined from the DNA. The sample has approximately 60,000 clones, 65% to 80% seen once. The CDR3 extends over 15 amino acids. CDR1 and CDR2 (germline): KGHDR, SFDVKD. V dropped 2 bases and J dropped 6 bases, with 12 bases sitting between them. This clone was detected a few times. Source material: peripheral blood. This sequence was found in a man aged 55 to 70 with acute or convalescent COVID-19. The chain has TRBV24-1 and TRBJ2-2, with D uncertain. Here the CDR3 reads CATSDSSSYAGELFF. The DNA of the CDR3 is TGTGCCACCAGTGATTCATCGAGTTATGCCGGGGAGCTGTTTTTT.